The rows below give T cell receptor beta chains drawn from one sample of a study of blood T cell repertoires in COVID-19. Generated by immunoSEQ multiplex PCR, the TCRdb table keeps only in-frame clones and is missing some. The repertoire holds 74,000 or so clones, with over 80% as singletons. The sequenced sample consisted of peripheral blood. The receptors were gathered from a human donor in a cohort sampled during active COVID-19. CDR3s include the opening cysteine and the closing phenylalanine or tryptophan. A D gene is named only where the DNA matches it firmly. Size values are once, few and many counts, or a class for expanded clones, and some rows have none.

cdr3_aa,cdr3_nt,j_call,cdr3_length,v_call,d_call,clone_size
CASSFGQGGNYGYTF,TGTGCCAGCAGTTTCGGACAGGGGGGAAACTATGGCTACACCTTC,TRBJ1-2,15,TRBV6-5,TRBD1,.
CASSISQDRGRRGYTF,TGTGCCAGCAGCATCTCCCAGGACAGGGGGCGGCGTGGCTACACCTTC,TRBJ1-2,16,TRBV7-8,TRBD1,.
CASSPILAGDYTF,TGTGCCAGCTCACCGATTTTGGCAGGGGACTACACCTTC,TRBJ1-2,13,TRBV18,.,.
CASSLGLGLAVTNEQFF,TGTGCCAGCAGTTTAGGACTGGGACTAGCGGTCACCAATGAGCAGTTCTTC,TRBJ2-1,17,TRBV27,TRBD2,.
CASSPGQVGDTIYF,TGTGCCAGCAGCCCGGGACAGGTCGGGGACACCATATATTTT,TRBJ1-3,14,TRBV6-5,TRBD1,.
CASSLLVGGTYEQYF,TGTGCCAGCAGCTTATTGGTAGGGGGCACCTACGAGCAGTACTTC,TRBJ2-7,15,TRBV7-2,TRBD1,.
CATSRDKGESSPLHF,TGTGCCACCAGCAGAGATAAAGGGGAAAGTTCACCCCTCCACTTT,TRBJ1-6,15,TRBV15,.,.
CASSLVRDTEAFF,TGTGCCAGCAGCTTAGTGAGGGACACCGAAGCTTTCTTT,TRBJ1-1,13,TRBV11-2,.,.
CASRREAPTNEKLFF,TGTGCCAGCAGGCGCGAAGCTCCAACTAATGAAAAACTGTTTTTT,TRBJ1-4,15,TRBV28,.,.
CASSAYFAGGQETQYF,TGTGCCAGCAGCGCCTACTTCGCGGGAGGTCAAGAGACCCAGTACTTC,TRBJ2-5,16,TRBV5-5,TRBD2,.
CASRTPGGRNEQFF,TGTGCCAGTAGGACCCCAGGGGGCCGAAATGAGCAGTTCTTC,TRBJ2-1,14,TRBV19,TRBD1,.
CASSSGLAGTYEQYF,TGCGCCAGCAGCTCCGGACTAGCGGGGACCTACGAGCAGTACTTC,TRBJ2-7,15,TRBV5-1,TRBD2,.
CASRAREYQETQYF,TGTGCCAGCAGGGCCCGGGAGTACCAAGAGACCCAGTACTTC,TRBJ2-5,14,TRBV7-9,.,once
CASVNRGSQPQHF,TGTGCCAGCGTTAACAGGGGAAGTCAGCCCCAGCATTTT,TRBJ1-5,13,TRBV19,TRBD1,once
CASSTRSVAFNTGELFF,TGTGCCAGCAGCACCCGTTCGGTAGCTTTCAACACCGGGGAGCTGTTTTTT,TRBJ2-2,17,TRBV7-8,.,.
CASSRGAGYTDTQYF,TGTGCCAGCAGCCGGGGGGCGGGGTACACAGATACGCAGTATTTT,TRBJ2-3,15,TRBV7-2,.,.
CASSLVSGGTSNQPQHF,TGTGCCAGCAGCTTAGTATCAGGGGGCACGAGCAATCAGCCCCAGCATTTT,TRBJ1-5,17,TRBV7-2,TRBD1,.
CASRTRGGEKLFF,TGTGCCAGCAGAACGAGGGGAGGTGAAAAACTGTTTTTT,TRBJ1-4,13,TRBV6-5,.,.
CASRGQPNTGELFF,TGTGCCAGCCGCGGACAGCCGAACACCGGGGAGCTGTTTTTT,TRBJ2-2,14,TRBV11-2,.,.
CASSEAQTNTGELFF,TGCGCCAGCAGTGAGGCCCAGACGAACACCGGGGAGCTGTTTTTT,TRBJ2-2,15,TRBV10-1,.,.
CASSPRTGGTNEKLFF,TGTGCCAGCAGCCCTCGGACAGGGGGAACTAATGAAAAACTGTTTTTT,TRBJ1-4,16,TRBV7-2,TRBD1,once
CASSLDWDRREKLFF,TGCGCCAGCAGCTTGGATTGGGACAGGAGGGAAAAACTGTTTTTT,TRBJ1-4,15,TRBV5-1,TRBD1,.
CASSLVSIAGGQVEQFF,TGTGCCAGCTCCCTGGTCTCGATAGCGGGGGGCCAGGTTGAGCAGTTCTTC,TRBJ2-1,17,TRBV18,TRBD2,.
CASGTASNYGYTF,TGTGCCAGCGGGACAGCCTCTAACTATGGCTACACCTTC,TRBJ1-2,13,TRBV19,TRBD1,.
CASSIAGSPPAIYF,TGTGCCAGCAGTATCGCAGGCAGCCCTCCGGCCATATATTTT,TRBJ1-3,14,TRBV25-1,.,.
CASSPPVQTQYF,TGTGCCAGCAGCCCCCCGGTGCAGACCCAGTACTTC,TRBJ2-5,12,TRBV28,.,.
CASSSGQGFTDTQYF,TGTGCCAGCAGTTCCGGACAGGGCTTCACAGATACGCAGTATTTT,TRBJ2-3,15,TRBV25-1,TRBD1,.
CAISTDRSGANVLTF,TGTGCCATCAGTACAGACAGGTCTGGGGCCAACGTCCTGACTTTC,TRBJ2-6,15,TRBV10-3,.,.
CASSLSLQGRYGYTF,TGTGCCAGCAGTTTATCGCTTCAGGGCCGCTATGGCTACACCTTC,TRBJ1-2,15,TRBV27,.,.
CASSFISTGNTGELFF,TGTGCCAGCAGCTTCATATCCACAGGGAACACCGGGGAGCTGTTTTTT,TRBJ2-2,16,TRBV7-8,.,.
CASSLTFQGTPGNTIYF,TGCGCCAGCAGCTTGACGTTCCAGGGAACACCTGGAAACACCATATATTTT,TRBJ1-3,17,TRBV5-1,.,.
CASSSTSGSNEQFF,TGCGCCAGCAGCTCGACTAGCGGGAGCAATGAGCAGTTCTTC,TRBJ2-1,14,TRBV5-1,TRBD2,.
CASMGSVGTGELFF,TGCGCCAGCATGGGTAGCGTTGGGACCGGGGAGCTGTTTTTT,TRBJ2-2,14,TRBV10-1,.,.
CASSRRTSGGPNTGELFF,TGTGCCAGTAGTAGGAGAACTAGCGGGGGCCCGAACACCGGGGAGCTGTTTTTT,TRBJ2-2,18,TRBV19,TRBD2,once
CASRPGGVNSPLHF,TGTGCCAGCAGGCCCGGGGGGGTGAATTCACCCCTCCACTTT,TRBJ1-6,14,TRBV2,.,.